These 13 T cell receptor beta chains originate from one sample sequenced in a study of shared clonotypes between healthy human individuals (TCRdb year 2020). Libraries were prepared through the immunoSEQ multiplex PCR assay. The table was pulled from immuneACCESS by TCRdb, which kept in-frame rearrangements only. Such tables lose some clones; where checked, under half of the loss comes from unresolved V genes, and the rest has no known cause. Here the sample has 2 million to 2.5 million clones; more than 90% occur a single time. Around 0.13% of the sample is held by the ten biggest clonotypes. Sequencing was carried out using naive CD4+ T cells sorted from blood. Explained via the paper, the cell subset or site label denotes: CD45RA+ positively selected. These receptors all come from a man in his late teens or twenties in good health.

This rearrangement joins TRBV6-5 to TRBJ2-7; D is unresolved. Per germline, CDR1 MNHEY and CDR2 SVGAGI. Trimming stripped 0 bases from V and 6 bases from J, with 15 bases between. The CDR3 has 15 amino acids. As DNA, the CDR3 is TGTGCCAGCAGTTACTCGGTAGCCCTGGGCGGCGAGCAGTACTTC. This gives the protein CASSYSVALGGEQYF.

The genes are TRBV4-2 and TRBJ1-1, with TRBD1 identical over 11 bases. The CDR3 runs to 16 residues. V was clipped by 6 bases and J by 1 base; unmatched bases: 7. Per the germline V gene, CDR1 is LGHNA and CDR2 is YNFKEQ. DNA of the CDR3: TGTGCCAGCAGGCCCGGGACAGGGGGTAGGAACACTGAAGCTTTCTTT. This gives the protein CASRPGTGGRNTEAFF.

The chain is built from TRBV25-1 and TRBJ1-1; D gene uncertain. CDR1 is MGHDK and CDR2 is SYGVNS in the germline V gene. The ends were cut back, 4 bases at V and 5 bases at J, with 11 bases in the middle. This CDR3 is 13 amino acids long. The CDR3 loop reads CASSALGGTEAFF. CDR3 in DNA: TGTGCCAGCAGTGCCCTCGGAGGGACTGAAGCTTTCTTT.

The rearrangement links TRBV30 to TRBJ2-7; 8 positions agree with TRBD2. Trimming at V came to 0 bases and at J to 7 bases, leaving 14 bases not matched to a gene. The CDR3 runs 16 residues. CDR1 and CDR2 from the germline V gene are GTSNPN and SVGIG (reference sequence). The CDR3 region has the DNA TGTGCCTGGAGTGTACGAAGGCTAGCGGGTGCCCTAGAGCAGTACTTC. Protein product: CAWSVRRLAGALEQYF.

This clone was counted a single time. The CDR3 DNA is TGTGCCACCCGACAGGAACAAGAGACCCAGTACTTC. This gives the protein CATRQEQETQYF. The rearrangement uses TRBV10-3 and TRBJ2-5; TRBD1 is a possible D gene (6 bases). CDR3 length: 12 amino acids. Germline V CDR1 and CDR2: ENHRY, SYGVKD. V dropped 10 bases and J dropped 2 bases, with 11 bases sitting between them.

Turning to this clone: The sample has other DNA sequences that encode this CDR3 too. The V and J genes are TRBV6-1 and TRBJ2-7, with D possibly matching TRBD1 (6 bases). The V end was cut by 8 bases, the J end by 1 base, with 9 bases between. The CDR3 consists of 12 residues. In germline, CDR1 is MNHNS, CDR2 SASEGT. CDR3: CASRTVSYEQYF. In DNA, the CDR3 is TGTGCCAGCCGGACAGTTTCCTACGAGCAGTACTTC.

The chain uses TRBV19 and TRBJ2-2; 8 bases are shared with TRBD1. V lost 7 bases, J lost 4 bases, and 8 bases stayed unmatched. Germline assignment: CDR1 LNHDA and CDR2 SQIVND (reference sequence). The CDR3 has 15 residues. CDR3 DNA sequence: TGTGCCAGTACTAAGGACAGGGTCGGCACCGGGGAGCTGTTTTTT. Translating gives CASTKDRVGTGELFF.

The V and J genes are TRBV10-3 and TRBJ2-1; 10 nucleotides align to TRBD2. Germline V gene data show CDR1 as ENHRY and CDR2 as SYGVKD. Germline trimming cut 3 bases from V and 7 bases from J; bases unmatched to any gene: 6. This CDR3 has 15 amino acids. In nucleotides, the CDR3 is TGTGCCATCAGTGAACAACTAGCGGGACCGAATGAGCAGTTCTTC. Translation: CAISEQLAGPNEQFF.

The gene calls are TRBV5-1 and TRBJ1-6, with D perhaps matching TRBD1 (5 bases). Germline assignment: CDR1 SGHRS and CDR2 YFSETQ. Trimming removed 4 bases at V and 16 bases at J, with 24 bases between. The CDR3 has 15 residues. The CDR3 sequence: CASSPTGTAEISLHF. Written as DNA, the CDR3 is TGCGCCAGCAGCCCAACCGGGACGGCCGAGATAAGTCTCCACTTT. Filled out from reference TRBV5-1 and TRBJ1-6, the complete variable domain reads KAGVTQTPRYLIKTRGQQVTLSCSPISGHRSVSWYQQTPGQGLQFLFEYFSETQRNKGNFPGRFSGRQFSNSRSEMNVSTLELGDSALYLCASSPTGTAEISLHFGNGTRLTVT.

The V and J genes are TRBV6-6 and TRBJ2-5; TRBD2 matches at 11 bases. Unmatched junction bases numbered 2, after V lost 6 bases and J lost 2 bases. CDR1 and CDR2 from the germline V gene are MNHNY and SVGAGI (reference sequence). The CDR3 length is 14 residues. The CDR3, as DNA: TGTGCCAGCAGCGTAGCGGGGGGGCAAGAGACCCAGTACTTC. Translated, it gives CASSVAGGQETQYF.

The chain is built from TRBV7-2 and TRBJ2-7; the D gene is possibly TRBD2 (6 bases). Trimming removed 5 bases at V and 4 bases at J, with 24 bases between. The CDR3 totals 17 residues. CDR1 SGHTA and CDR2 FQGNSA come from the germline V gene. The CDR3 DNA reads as TGTGCCAGCAGCGGGGCCCGCTCCGGGACTCTAAATTACGAGCAGTACTTC. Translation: CASSGARSGTLNYEQYF.

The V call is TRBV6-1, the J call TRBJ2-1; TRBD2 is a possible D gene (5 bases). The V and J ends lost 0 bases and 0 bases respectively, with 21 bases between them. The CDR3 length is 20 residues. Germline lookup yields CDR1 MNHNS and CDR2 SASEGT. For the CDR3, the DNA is TGTGCCAGCAGTGAAGCCCCGATCACCCTCAAGCGGAGCTCCTACAATGAGCAGTTCTTC. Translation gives CASSEAPITLKRSSYNEQFF.

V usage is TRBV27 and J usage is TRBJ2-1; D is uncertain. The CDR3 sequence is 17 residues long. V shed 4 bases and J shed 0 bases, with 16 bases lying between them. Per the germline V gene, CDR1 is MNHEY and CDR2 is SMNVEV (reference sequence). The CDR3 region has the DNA TGTGCCAGCAGTTCGAGAAAGACGAGAAGCTCCTACAATGAGCAGTTCTTC. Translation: CASSSRKTRSSYNEQFF.